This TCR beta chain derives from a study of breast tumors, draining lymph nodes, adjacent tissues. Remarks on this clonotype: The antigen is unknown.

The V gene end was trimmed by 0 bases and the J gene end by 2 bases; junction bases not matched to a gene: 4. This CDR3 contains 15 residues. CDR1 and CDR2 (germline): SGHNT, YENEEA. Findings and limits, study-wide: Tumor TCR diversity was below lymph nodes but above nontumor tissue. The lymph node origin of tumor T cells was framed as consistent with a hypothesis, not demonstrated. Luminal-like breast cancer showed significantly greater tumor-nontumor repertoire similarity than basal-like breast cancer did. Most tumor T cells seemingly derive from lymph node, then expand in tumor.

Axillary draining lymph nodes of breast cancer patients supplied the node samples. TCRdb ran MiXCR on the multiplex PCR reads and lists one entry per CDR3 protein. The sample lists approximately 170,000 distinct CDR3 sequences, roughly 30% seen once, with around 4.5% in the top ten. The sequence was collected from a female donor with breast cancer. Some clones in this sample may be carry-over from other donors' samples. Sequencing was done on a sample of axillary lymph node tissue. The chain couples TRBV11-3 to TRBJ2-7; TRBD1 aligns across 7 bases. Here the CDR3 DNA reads TGTGCCAGCAGCTTAGAAGACAGGGCCCCCTACGAGCAGTACTTC. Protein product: CASSLEDRAPYEQYF.